This paragraph covers one T cell receptor (beta chain) sequence. Its target antigen remains unknown. No base qualities exist here, and no much larger clone lies one base off it. The germline V gene sets CDR1 to SGHDT and CDR2 to YYEEEE. From the cysteine through the phenylalanine, the CDR3 covers 15 amino acids. Only the CDR3 part of the read is kept: 45 bases, read in frame from the first base. Between the V and J ends, shortened by 0 bases and 2 bases respectively, the junction contains 12 bases. The sample is drawn from a study of cytomegalovirus exposure and HLA in healthy donors (dated by TCRdb to about 2017). About the study as a whole: In an earlier analysis of several hundred of the donors, 276 Gb of sequence data and 100 million or so unique TCR beta sequences from 150 million to 200 million T cells were reported. An early release that covered some 630 HLA-typed donors contained approximately 300 gigabases of sequencing data and 75 million to 100 million unique TCR sequences. The genetic ancestry cluster associated with self-reported Caucasian donors included about 81% of the roughly 360 genotyped donors. The aim of the study was to test whether cataloging public T cell receptors could identify signatures of past pathogen exposure. Using immunosequencing, the study profiled T cell repertoires from 500 to 800 subjects and related those repertoires to cytomegalovirus serostatus. Along with the approximately 620-subject first cohort, a separate validation cohort of around 110 different subjects was used. High-throughput TCR immunosequencing, statistical association of individual TCRs with disease status, and machine learning were combined to predict cytomegalovirus infection status. A later analysis re-examined previously published TCR beta repertoires from 610 or so donors and added high-resolution HLA genotyping to investigate patterns of TCR occurrence. The later analysis used no new phenotypic data to find candidate immune exposures, relying instead on TCR beta sequences and their occurrence across donors. To decide whether each TCR beta V gene segment behaved as functional or pseudogenic, an earlier analysis of fewer than 750 of the donors relied on high-throughput TCR beta sequencing. Alongside the repertoire data, information on donor age, sex, ethnicity and CMV serostatus was compiled. In a later genetic analysis, genome-wide SNP genotypes for about 65% of the roughly 700 donors were used, and that subset was treated as a discovery cohort. All discovery cohort repertoires had been generated using a single sequencing platform. HLA typing covered class I and class II loci at four-digit resolution. The number of donors typed differed by locus, with 629-630 for A, B, C, DRB1 and DQB1, 522 for DQA1, 600 to 610 for DPA1, and some 470 for DPB1. Because of strong linkage in the cohort, roughly five DR-DQ haplotypes were treated as single units for association and clustering. On average, 235,054 unique TCR beta nucleotide sequences were sequenced per donor among more than 350 genotyped donors of the cohort, with roughly a sixth of those sequences being non-productive.

The cohort consisted of 600 or so healthy bone marrow donors. Cohort members were all nominally healthy when sampled, although unrecorded immune exposures were likely present. The donor was CMV seropositive and was included in the group of about 290 seropositive cohort members. Every donor gave a peripheral blood sample, and the peripheral blood mononuclear cells from that sample were used for TCR beta sequencing. Genomic DNA was extracted from the blood cell samples with the Qiagen DNeasy Blood Extraction Kit. Libraries were made using the immunoSEQ multiplex PCR assay. A mixture of 60 forward primers for TCR Vbeta segments and 13 reverse primers for TCR Jbeta segments was used in the multiplex PCR. The CDR3 region of rearranged TCR beta genes was amplified from genomic DNA with a multiplex PCR assay. Amplified TCR beta libraries were sequenced as 87-base-pair reads on the Illumina HiSeq System. Under the source paper's analysis protocol: In a later analysis, roughly 80 million unique TCR beta chains were counted across the roughly 610 repertoires, and roughly 11 million of these chains were shared by at least two donors. Raw reads were error-corrected and collapsed into unique sequences with a nearest-neighbor algorithm that merged closely related sequences to remove PCR and sequencing errors. Alignment of CDR3 sequences to IMGT reference sequences was used to assign V, D and J gene segments. For a sequence to be retained, a match of at least six nucleotides to both a V gene segment and a J gene segment was required. A rearrangement counted as productive if the CDR3 had no stop codons and remained in frame with V and J, and every other rearrangement counted as non-productive. CDR3 was defined according to IMGT convention as the region running from the second conserved V-encoded cysteine to the conserved J-encoded phenylalanine. In an earlier analysis of roughly 610 of the donors, sequences lacking an unambiguous match to a single V gene segment were excluded. In an earlier analysis of 450 to 700 of the donors, V segments were called functional above 56.7% productive rearrangements and were called segregating when the between-donor standard deviation exceeded 5%. A statistical classification framework was built to diagnose cytomegalovirus status from the catalog of TCR beta chain sequences. A later analysis assigned V and J genes by comparing TCR nucleotide sequences with IMGT/GENE-DB human TR gene sequences. The TCRdist pipeline was used in a later analysis to assign CDR3 sequences and most-parsimonious VDJ recombination scenarios. A later analysis defined each TCR beta chain by its CDR3 amino acid sequence plus V-gene family, and excluded reads lacking a unique V-gene family. To address suspected cross-contamination and a sequencing artifact, a later analysis removed 592 highly shared, low-generation-probability nucleotide sequences. In a later analysis, a clonal expansion index for each public chain was calculated from normalized within-repertoire ranks of inferred template counts. A later analysis computed generation probabilities with a VDJ recombination model fitted to out-of-frame rearrangements, and checked the results against IGoR. In a later analysis, TCR-TCR, TCR-HLA and TCR-CMV co-occurrence was scored with hypergeometric tests, and a repertoire-size bias correction was applied to TCR pairs. In a later analysis, false discovery rates were estimated by permuting HLA or CMV assignments 20 times. In a later analysis, co-occurring TCRs were grouped with DBSCAN, and TCRdist sequence similarity was added when clustering was performed within HLA-allele-positive subsets. Repertoires with fewer than 30,000 or more than 120,000 public chains, plus five repertoires with anomalous nucleotide sharing, were excluded from co-occurrence clustering. In its TCRdb copy, this immuneACCESS table keeps in-frame sequences only and misses some clones. Where compared with another copy, unresolved V genes explain less than half of these, and the others have no known cause. D and trimming were read from the DNA, whereas the V and J calls and clone size are those reported in that table. The sample includes about 150,000 clones, with 65% to 90% observed a single time. The top ten constitute 6.5% to 7.5% of the sample.

What the study reported, not specific to this receptor: Compared with equally common non-associated chains, HLA-associated TCR beta chains in a later analysis were more clonally expanded and had lower generation probabilities. Immune exposure information for the cohort was limited to CMV serostatus. Linkage disequilibrium might explain the correlated functional status among segregating V segments, but an unknown experimental factor could not be excluded. A later genetic analysis associated a missense DCLRE1C variant with V-gene and J-gene trimming of TCR beta chains, and an independent cohort replicated the association. Only TCR beta chains were sequenced in this cohort, and the absence of alpha or paired-chain data limited detectable features. Presence/absence analyses assumed roughly uniform sequencing depth across donors, an assumption that may not hold. Because the 87-base-pair reads could not distinguish some IMGT-functional V segments, including TRBV6-2 and TRBV6-3, those segments were excluded. A later analysis found that TCR association rates varied across HLA loci, with DRB1 alleles showing the most associated TCRs and HLA-C alleles the fewest. The study gave a list of 150 to 200 TCR beta chains associated with cytomegalovirus. Most TCR sequences were seen in very few donors, while some public TCRs were found in many individuals. A group of highly shared sequence variants was considered likely to be a technical artifact of the sequencing pipeline. A few of the identified cytomegalovirus-associated TCR beta chains were confirmed in vitro to be specific for cytomegalovirus antigens. When HLA alleles, especially DR and DQ, strongly co-occurred, attributing TCR associations to individual alleles was difficult. Specific HLA alleles were associated with 15,000 to 20,000 TCR beta sequences at a false discovery rate of 0.05 in a later analysis. In a later analysis, most CMV-associated TCR beta chains were found to appear HLA-restricted, with HLA associations seemingly driven largely by CMV exposure. A further reported finding was that TCR beta sequences accurately predicted the HLA-A and HLA-B alleles for most subjects in the first cohort. Compared with the 666-donor mean, donors in an Asian-associated ancestry cluster had fewer N-insertions in productive TCRs, according to a later genetic analysis. According to the authors, the approach could potentially be generalized to other disease states and immunological phenotypes. A later analysis reported that several top co-occurrence clusters appeared linked to parvovirus B19, influenza, CMV and Epstein-Barr virus. The earlier analysis of about 600 of the donors excluded around 17 rarely observed V segments, including chromosome 9 orphons, because counts were too low. Because some donors lacked HLA typing at each locus, the association tests relied only on the typed subset. The classifier was reported to diagnose cytomegalovirus status with high specificity and sensitivity in both the original and validation cohorts. Broadly in line with IMGT annotations, most TCR beta V segments showed up in productive rearrangements about 87% or about 30% of the time in an earlier analysis of about 500 of the donors.

The chain uses TRBV5-6 and TRBJ2-7; possibly the D gene is TRBD1, per 7 matching bases. This sequence originates from a woman aged 50 to 60 in good health and CMV-seropositive. Specimen: PBMCs. Read as DNA, the sequence is TGTGCCAGCAGCTTGGGGGGCGGGACAGCCTACGAGCAGTACTTC. It is translated as CASSLGGGTAYEQYF.